This entry lists 2 T cell receptor beta chains sequenced from one sample in a study of post-analysis software for immune sequencing data. These receptors lack a known antigen. Regarding the study as a whole: Patients carried roughly five TRBV segments more frequently than controls did, and TRBV5-6, TRBV5-1 and TRBV20-1 were among them.

Libraries were made from TCR beta cDNA, and they carried unique molecular identifiers. TCRdb reprocessed the PCR reads via MiXCR and lists one record per CDR3 protein. Among about 820,000 distinct CDR3 sequences listed, approximately 57% were seen once. The sample consisted of blood. These receptors all stem from a girl aged 5 to 17 with multiple sclerosis.

The rearrangement links TRBV10-3 to TRBJ2-7, with 7 bases identical to TRBD2. CDR3 length: 14 amino acids. From germline, CDR1 is ENHRY and CDR2 SYGVKD. V gave up 3 bases and J gave up 2 bases; unmatched junction bases: 4. CDR3 nucleotides: TGTGCCATCAGTGATCTAGCGGCCGCCTACGAGCAGTACTTC. This encodes CAISDLAAAYEQYF.

V and J are TRBV2 and TRBJ2-5; 10 nucleotides match TRBD2. Germline lookup yields CDR1 SNHLY and CDR2 FYNNEI. The CDR3 length is 15 residues. V lost 8 bases, J lost 4 bases, and 10 bases stayed unmatched. This chain's CDR3 is CASCKLAGGPETQYF. CDR3 nucleotides: TGTGCCAGCTGCAAATTAGCGGGAGGCCCAGAGACCCAGTACTTC. Full variable domain (missing parts from reference TRBV2 and TRBJ2-5): EPEVTQTPSHQVTQMGQEVILRCVPISNHLYFYWYRQILGQKVEFLVSFYNNEISEKSEIFDDQFSVERPDGSNFTLKIRSTKLEDSAMYFCASCKLAGGPETQYFGPGTRLLVL.